This T cell receptor beta chain comes out of a study of cytomegalovirus exposure and HLA in healthy donors (dated by TCRdb to 2017 to 2019). For the wider study: An earlier analysis of about 530 of the donors reported approximately 280 Gb of sequence data and about 120 million unique TCR beta sequences obtained from about 170 million T cells. Roughly 320 gigabases of sequencing data and 70 million to 95 million unique TCR sequences made up an early release that covered 500 to 700 HLA-typed donors. Among the roughly 380 genotyped donors, approximately 77% belonged to the genetic ancestry cluster associated with self-reported Caucasian donors. The study aimed to test whether cataloging public T cell receptors could reveal signatures of past pathogen exposure. Using immunosequencing, the study profiled T cell repertoires from 666 subjects and related those repertoires to cytomegalovirus serostatus. Besides the first cohort of around 670 subjects, a separate validation cohort made up of 120 different subjects was used. High-throughput TCR immunosequencing, statistical association of individual TCRs with disease status, and machine learning were combined to predict cytomegalovirus infection status. A later analysis re-examined previously published TCR beta repertoires from hundreds of donors and added high-resolution HLA genotyping to investigate patterns of TCR occurrence. Rather than drawing on any new phenotypic data, the later analysis identified candidate immune exposures from TCR beta sequences and the way those sequences occurred across donors. To decide whether each TCR beta V gene segment behaved as functional or pseudogenic, an earlier analysis of approximately 600 of the donors relied on high-throughput TCR beta sequencing. Donor age, sex, ethnicity and CMV serostatus were compiled together with the repertoire data. Genome-wide SNP genotypes for about 55% of the 666 donors were used in a later genetic analysis, which treated that subset as a discovery cohort. Every discovery cohort repertoire had been produced on one sequencing platform. Both class I and class II loci were covered by HLA typing, at four-digit resolution. The number of typed donors differed by locus: 629-630 for A, B, C, DRB1 and DQB1; some 500 for DQA1; roughly 600 for DPA1; and roughly 490 for DPB1. Roughly 5 DR-DQ haplotypes were handled as single units for association and clustering, since linkage in the cohort was strong. On average, 235,054 unique TCR beta nucleotide sequences were sequenced per donor among a few hundred genotyped donors of the cohort, with 15% to 20% of those sequences being non-productive.

Remarks on this clone: This receptor's antigen is unknown. Base qualities are not recorded, but no much larger clone differs from it by a single base.

The cohort consisted of some 670 healthy bone marrow donors. At the time of sampling, all cohort members were nominally healthy, though unrecorded immune exposures were likely present. The donor tested CMV seropositive, placing the donor among the 250 to 350 seropositive members of the cohort. A peripheral blood sample was provided by each donor, and peripheral blood mononuclear cells were used for TCR beta sequencing. Genomic DNA was extracted from the blood cell samples with the Qiagen DNeasy Blood Extraction Kit. Libraries were made using the immunoSEQ multiplex PCR assay. For the multiplex PCR, a mixture combining 60 forward primers for TCR Vbeta segments and 13 reverse primers for TCR Jbeta segments was used. Amplification of the CDR3 region of rearranged TCR beta genes was performed with a multiplex PCR assay on genomic DNA. The amplified TCR beta libraries were sequenced on the Illumina HiSeq System as 87-base-pair reads. The authors processed their data as follows. Across the 500 to 750 repertoires, a later analysis counted 78 million or so unique TCR beta chains, roughly 11 million of which were shared by at least two donors. Raw reads were error-corrected and collapsed into unique sequences by a nearest-neighbor algorithm in which closely related sequences were merged to remove PCR and sequencing errors. To assign V, D and J gene segments, CDR3 sequences were aligned to IMGT reference sequences. For a sequence to be retained, at least a six-nucleotide match to both a V gene segment and a J gene segment was required. Rearrangements were called productive when the CDR3 lacked stop codons and stayed in frame with V and J; all others were non-productive. Following IMGT convention, CDR3 was defined as the stretch from the second conserved V-encoded cysteine up to the conserved J-encoded phenylalanine. In an earlier analysis of around 570 of the donors, sequences lacking an unambiguous match to a single V gene segment were excluded. An earlier analysis of fewer than 750 of the donors called V segments functional above 56.7% productive rearrangements and segregating when the between-donor standard deviation exceeded 5%. To diagnose cytomegalovirus status from the catalog of TCR beta chain sequences, a statistical classification framework was built. In a later analysis, V and J genes were assigned by comparing TCR nucleotide sequences against IMGT/GENE-DB human TR gene sequences. A later analysis assigned CDR3 sequences and most-parsimonious VDJ recombination scenarios with the TCRdist pipeline. In a later analysis, every TCR beta chain was defined by the combination of its CDR3 amino acid sequence and its V-gene family, and reads without a unique V-gene family were dropped. A later analysis removed 450 to 600 highly shared, low-generation-probability nucleotide sequences to deal with suspected cross-contamination and a sequencing artifact. In a later analysis, a clonal expansion index was calculated for each public chain from normalized within-repertoire ranks of inferred template counts. Generation probabilities in a later analysis came from a VDJ recombination model fitted to out-of-frame rearrangements, and those results were checked against IGoR. A later analysis scored TCR-TCR, TCR-HLA and TCR-CMV co-occurrence with hypergeometric tests, applying a repertoire-size bias correction to TCR pairs. To estimate false discovery rates, a later analysis permuted the HLA or CMV assignments 20 times. In a later analysis, co-occurring TCRs were grouped with DBSCAN, and TCRdist sequence similarity was added when clustering was performed within HLA-allele-positive subsets. Repertoires with fewer than 30,000 or more than 120,000 public chains, plus five repertoires with anomalous nucleotide sharing, were excluded from co-occurrence clustering. This immuneACCESS table, as held by TCRdb, lists in-frame sequences with V and J called but not all clones. Of the missing ones, under half trace to an unresolved V gene in checked studies; the others have no known cause. V and J calls and clone size come straight from that table; D and trimming were deduced from the DNA. For this sample there are 100,000 to 120,000 clones; over 75% appear just once. Jointly, the top ten make up 6.9% of the sample.

What the research found in general, with its limitations: When HLA alleles, especially DR and DQ, strongly co-occurred, attributing TCR associations to individual alleles was difficult. In vitro tests confirmed that a few of the cytomegalovirus-associated TCR beta chains recognize cytomegalovirus antigens. The classifier was reported to diagnose cytomegalovirus status with high specificity and sensitivity in both the original and validation cohorts. In a later analysis, the rate of TCR association differed among HLA loci, with DRB1 alleles having the most associated TCRs and HLA-C alleles having the fewest. Immune exposure information for the cohort was limited to CMV serostatus. A further reported finding was that TCR beta sequences accurately predicted the HLA-A and HLA-B alleles for most subjects in the first cohort. Several of the top co-occurrence clusters appeared to be linked to parvovirus B19, influenza, CMV and Epstein-Barr virus, according to a later analysis. A later genetic analysis associated a missense DCLRE1C variant with V-gene and J-gene trimming of TCR beta chains, and an independent cohort replicated the association. Compared with the roughly 600-donor mean, donors in an Asian-associated ancestry cluster had fewer N-insertions in productive TCRs, according to a later genetic analysis. The authors suggested that the approach could potentially be extended to other disease states and immunological phenotypes. The study listed approximately 150 TCR beta chains as associated with cytomegalovirus. A cluster of highly shared sequence variants was judged likely to represent a technical artifact of the sequencing pipeline. Because some donors lacked HLA typing at each locus, the association tests relied only on the typed subset. A later analysis found that most CMV-associated TCR beta chains appeared HLA-restricted, with HLA associations seemingly driven largely by CMV exposure. Broadly in line with IMGT annotations, most TCR beta V segments showed up in productive rearrangements about 90% or about 30% of the time in an earlier analysis of 587 of the donors. Most TCR sequences were observed very rarely across donors, whereas some public TCRs were present in many individuals. Because counts were too low, about 15 rarely observed V segments, including chromosome 9 orphons, were left out of the earlier analysis of some 600 of the donors. Sequencing depth was assumed to be roughly uniform across donors in the presence/absence analyses, though that assumption may not hold. Specific HLA alleles were associated with about 17,000 TCR beta sequences at a false discovery rate of 0.05 in a later analysis. In a later analysis, HLA-associated TCR beta chains were found to be more clonally expanded and to have lower generation probabilities than equally common non-associated chains. Linkage disequilibrium might explain the correlated functional status among segregating V segments, but an unknown experimental factor could not be excluded. The cohort was sequenced for TCR beta chains only, and without alpha or paired-chain data the features that could be detected were limited.

The receptor comes from a man aged 25 to 40 in good health and CMV-seropositive. Sample: PBMCs.

The bases read TGTGCCAGCAGCTCTCCGGGACATGGAGAGACCCAGTACTTC. Translation gives CASSSPGHGETQYF. The chain is made from TRBV6-6 and TRBJ2-5, and TRBD1 may be the D gene, going by 6 matching bases. V is reduced by 6 bases and J by 4 bases, leaving a spacing of 15 bases between them. There are 14 amino acids in the CDR3, from cysteine to phenylalanine inclusive. The DNA shown is the 42-base CDR3, in frame from base 1. CDR1 and CDR2 are drawn from the germline V gene (reference sequence): MNHNY, SVGAGI.